This T cell receptor beta chain was identified in a study of cytomegalovirus exposure and HLA in healthy donors. Trimming took 1 base from V and 4 from J; bases not matched to a gene: 4. The CDR3 covers 15 residues. Per germline, CDR1 SGHTA and CDR2 FQGNSA. As for this clone: Antigen: not known.

Donors likely had unrecorded immune exposures despite being nominally healthy when sampled. Study conclusions and caveats: Cytomegalovirus-associated TCR beta chains were listed, numbering 150 to 200.

PCR employed 60 Vbeta and 13 Jbeta primers. The method was immunoSEQ multiplex PCR; TCRdb's version includes in-frame clones alone and lacks a portion of them. The sample shows some 150,000 clones, roughly 76% of them seen only once. Sequenced: PBMCs. The chain has TRBV7-2 and TRBJ1-1; TRBD1 matches at 9 bases. The receptor was derived from a woman aged 45-60 years in good health and CMV-seronegative. This CDR3 is CASSLVGTGTTEAFF. CDR3 nucleotides: TGTGCCAGCAGCTTAGTTGGGACAGGGACCACTGAAGCTTTCTTT.